The 2 T cell receptor beta chains in this list originate from one sample, sequenced in a study of resident and recirculating memory T cells in vitiligo. Sequenced by immunoSEQ multiplex PCR; TCRdb stores in-frame clones only, minus some. This table has roughly 80,000 clones, 90% to 95% appearing once. Material: blood. The receptors were gathered from a male donor with vitiligo.

The J gene is TRBJ2-3, the V gene TRBV27; D perhaps matches TRBD2 (7 bases). Trimming left V 4 bases short and J 2 bases short, with 19 bases between. The CDR3 totals 17 residues. Germline V gene data show CDR1 as MNHEY and CDR2 as SMNVEV (reference sequence). CDR3 protein: CASSSTTGRGHTDTQYF. The CDR3 DNA follows: TGTGCCAGCAGTTCCACAACAGGGAGGGGCCACACAGATACGCAGTATTTT.

This chain uses TRBV28 with TRBJ2-7; possibly TRBD1 for D (5 bases). The ends were cut back, 3 bases at V and 0 bases at J, with 36 bases in the middle. CDR3 length: 23 residues. From germline, CDR1 is MDHEN and CDR2 SYDVKM. The CDR3 loop reads CASSFSPKAGYGRSFRGSYEQYF. The CDR3 DNA is TGTGCCAGCAGTTTTTCTCCAAAAGCAGGGTATGGTAGGAGTTTCAGAGGCTCCTACGAGCAGTACTTC.